This TCR beta chain is drawn from a study of T-cell memory formation after mild COVID-19. Overall study findings and caveats: Most CD4+ clones that shrank were in CM and EM, while CD8+ ones turned up in EMRA.

Regarding this clonotype: Its specificity is not known.

From the 5' RACE reads, TCRdb called clonotypes with MiXCR, one entry per CDR3 protein. The sample carries tens of thousands of distinct CDR3 sequences, approximately 15% recorded once. V lost 6 bases, J lost 0 bases, and 5 bases stayed unmatched. Per the germline V gene, CDR1 is MGHDK and CDR2 is SYGVNS. The CDR3 totals 14 residues. The sequenced sample was PBMCs or a T cell subset sorted from them (not recorded which). This sequence was found in an adult woman who had mild COVID-19 (a few samples of this study predate the infection). Cell type and time point are not known. The chain employs TRBV25-1 and TRBJ2-7, with 7 bases lining up with TRBD1. CDR3 amino acids: CASSGTAYSYEQYF. CDR3 sequence (DNA): TGTGCCAGCAGCGGGACAGCCTACTCCTACGAGCAGTACTTC.